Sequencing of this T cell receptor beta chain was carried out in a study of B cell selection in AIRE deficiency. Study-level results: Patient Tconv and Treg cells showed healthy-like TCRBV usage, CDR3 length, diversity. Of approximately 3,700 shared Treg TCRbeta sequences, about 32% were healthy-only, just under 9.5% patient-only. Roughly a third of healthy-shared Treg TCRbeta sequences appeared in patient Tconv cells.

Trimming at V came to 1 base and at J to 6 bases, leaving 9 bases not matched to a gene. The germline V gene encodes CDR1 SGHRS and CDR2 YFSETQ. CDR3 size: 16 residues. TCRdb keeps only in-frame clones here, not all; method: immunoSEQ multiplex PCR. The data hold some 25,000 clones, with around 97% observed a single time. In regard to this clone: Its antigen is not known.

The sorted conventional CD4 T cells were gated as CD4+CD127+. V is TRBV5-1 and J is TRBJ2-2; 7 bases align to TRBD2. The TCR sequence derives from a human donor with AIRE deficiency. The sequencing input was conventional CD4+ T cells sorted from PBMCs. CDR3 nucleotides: TGCGCCAGCAGCTTGTCGACGGGAGGAACGGCCGGGGAGCTGTTTTTT. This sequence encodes CASSLSTGGTAGELFF.